This T cell receptor (beta chain) stems from a study of tumor-infiltrating lymphocytes in localized non-small cell lung cancer. Study outcomes and limitations: Not all patients were TCR sequenced, owing to tissue quantity.

Notes on this clone: As yet, its antigen is unknown.

Assay: immunoSEQ multiplex PCR; the TCRdb copy retains only in-frame clones and omits some. The sample holds thousands of clones, around 79% seen once. This CDR3 is 16 amino acids long. In germline, CDR1 is KGHSH, CDR2 LQKENI. V lost 4 bases to trimming and J lost 5 bases; unmatched junction nucleotides: 10. This TCR was recovered from a human donor with non-small cell lung cancer. The chain carries TRBV18 and TRBJ1-4; 7 bases are shared with TRBD1. The sequencing sample was made of uninvolved lung tissue not adjacent to the tumor. The CDR3 region is CASSHSGGTANEKLFF. The DNA for the CDR3 is TGTGCCAGCTCACATTCCGGCGGGACAGCGAATGAAAAACTGTTTTTT.